These T cell receptor beta chains were read from a single sample in a study of CD8+ T cells in alopecia areata. Sequencing was performed with immunoSEQ multiplex PCR; in TCRdb, only in-frame clones are kept and a portion is missing. The sample yields approximately 180,000 clones, approximately 59% seen once. The sample was CD4+ T cells sorted from blood, taken at approximately week 60, from a patient treated with tofacitinib. The receptors shown here come from a human donor with alopecia areata. The CDR3 runs from the conserved cysteine through the conserved F or W. D genes are given only for firm matches. A row's size may be missing; if present it is once, few, many or a size class.

>TRBJ2-7|TRBV19|-|once
TGTGCCAGTAGTACCAACCGGGACCTACGAGTCTACGAGCAGTACTTC
CASSTNRDLRVYEQYF
>TRBJ1-6|TRBV6-5|TRBD1|-
TGTGCCAGCAGCAGGACAGGGGGATACTCACCCCTCCACTTT
CASSRTGGYSPLHF
>TRBJ1-2|TRBV10-3|-|-
TGTGCCATCAGTGAGTCGCAGGAGAGTTATGGCTACACCTTC
CAISESQESYGYTF
>TRBJ2-3|TRBV5-1|-|once
TGCGCCAGCAGCTTGTCCCCAGGAGTTGATACGCAGTATTTT
CASSLSPGVDTQYF
>TRBJ1-2|TRBV6-5|-|-
TGTGCCAGCAGTACCGGGACGATATATGGCTACACCTTC
CASSTGTIYGYTF
>TRBJ2-7|TRBV5-1|-|once
TGCGCCAGCAGCTTGGTCCAGGGGAGAAGCTACGAGCAGTACTTC
CASSLVQGRSYEQYF
>TRBJ2-1|TRBV5-6|TRBD2|-
TGTGCCAGCAGCCCAATTGGCGGGGGGTTTGACAATGAGCAGTTCTTC
CASSPIGGGFDNEQFF
>TRBJ1-5|TRBV30|-|-
TGTGCCTGGAGTGACAGGGTCGATCAGCCCCAGCATTTT
CAWSDRVDQPQHF
>TRBJ1-1|TRBV25-1|TRBD1|-
TGTGCCAGCAGTGGAACCGGGACAGGGAAGAACACTGAAGCTTTCTTT
CASSGTGTGKNTEAFF
>TRBJ2-2|TRBV4-2|-|few
TGTGCCAGCAGCCAAGATAATTGGCTCCTATCCGGGGAGCTGTTTTTT
CASSQDNWLLSGELFF
>TRBJ2-7|TRBV6-6|TRBD1|-
TGTGCCAGCACGACAGGGTCCTACGAGCAGTACTTC
CASTTGSYEQYF
>TRBJ1-2|TRBV6-5|TRBD1|-
TGTGCCAGCTCCACGGACAGGGTCGGTGGCTACACCTTC
CASSTDRVGGYTF
>TRBJ1-2|TRBV29-1|-|few
TGCAGCGTTGAAGACGGGACAAGAGGCTACACCTTC
CSVEDGTRGYTF
>TRBJ2-3|TRBV9|-|few
TGTGCCAGCAGCCCCCACCCCCCAGATACGCAGTATTTT
CASSPHPPDTQYF
>TRBJ1-2|TRBV30|-|-
TGTGCCTGGAGTTTCGGGACAACGTATGGCTACACCTTC
CAWSFGTTYGYTF
>TRBJ1-1|TRBV12-5|TRBD1|-
TGTGCTAGTGGTTTGGGGACAGGGGGAGACACTGAAGCTTTCTTT
CASGLGTGGDTEAFF
>TRBJ1-1|TRBV30|-|-
TGTGCCTGCAAACGTGGGGGGCAGATCACTGAAGCTTTCTTT
CACKRGGQITEAFF
>TRBJ1-1|TRBV9|-|-
TGTGCCAGCAGCGTAGGAGGCACTGAAGCTTTCTTT
CASSVGGTEAFF
>TRBJ2-5|TRBV4-1|-|-
TGCGCCAGCAGCCAAGCGTACAGGGACGGAGGCGAGACCCAGTACTTC
CASSQAYRDGGETQYF
>TRBJ1-5|TRBV2|-|-
TGTGCCAGCAGTGGTGGGCAGTTAAATCAGCCCCAGCATTTT
CASSGGQLNQPQHF
>TRBJ1-5|TRBV19|-|-
TGTGCCAGTAGTATCCCCAGGTTCCAGCCCCAGCATTTT
CASSIPRFQPQHF
>TRBJ1-2|TRBV27|TRBD1|-
TGTGCCAGCAGTCCCGACAGGGGCCGCGGTGGCTACACCTTC
CASSPDRGRGGYTF
>TRBJ2-3|TRBV6-1|-|few
TGTGCCAGCGAACATAGCAACACAGATACGCAGTATTTT
CASEHSNTDTQYF
>TRBJ1-6|TRBV4-2|TRBD1|few
TGTGCCAGCAGCCAAGATTGGACAGGGAATAATTCACCCCTCCACTTT
CASSQDWTGNNSPLHF
>TRBJ1-2|TRBV5-1|TRBD1|few
TGCGCCAGCAGCTTCACCCCCCCAGGGACAGCCTATGGCTACACCTTC
CASSFTPPGTAYGYTF
>TRBJ1-6|TRBV30|-|few
TGTGCCAGACAGGCAAATAATTCACCCCTCCACTTT
CARQANNSPLHF
>TRBJ1-2|TRBV4-1|-|-
TGCGCCAGCAGCCAAATCCGGACAGTGGATGGCTACACCTTC
CASSQIRTVDGYTF
>TRBJ1-1|TRBV29-1|-|few
TGCAGCGTTGGGGTCTATCCCTTGAACACTGAAGCTTTCTTT
CSVGVYPLNTEAFF
>TRBJ1-5|TRBV19|-|once
TGTGCCACCGCGTTTGGGATCGATCAGCCCCAGCATTTT
CATAFGIDQPQHF
>TRBJ1-2|TRBV5-1|-|-
TGCGCCAGCAGCTTGTTGCCCCAGGGCGTATCTAACTATGGCTACACCTTC
CASSLLPQGVSNYGYTF
>TRBJ2-5|TRBV2|TRBD1|-
TGTGCCAGCAGTGAGAGTAGGGGGCTCGGGGAGACCCAGTACTTC
CASSESRGLGETQYF
>TRBJ2-7|TRBV7-2|-|-
TGTGCCAGCAGCTTAGGTCGCACAGCCTACGAGCAGTACTTC
CASSLGRTAYEQYF
>TRBJ2-2|TRBV6-1|-|few
TGTGCCAGCAGTGAAGCGAGATGGCCCGGGGAGCTGTTTTTT
CASSEARWPGELFF
>TRBJ2-2|TRBV25-1|-|-
TGTGCCAGCAGTGAATCTGGGGCGGGATTCGGGGAGCTGTTTTTT
CASSESGAGFGELFF
>TRBJ2-7|TRBV11-2|-|-
TGTGCCAGCAGCTCGGCCGGACAGCTGGGAGAGCAGTACTTC
CASSSAGQLGEQYF
>TRBJ1-1|TRBV30|TRBD1|-
TGTGCCTGGATTCAGGGGGCGATCACTGAAGCTTTCTTT
CAWIQGAITEAFF
>TRBJ1-1|TRBV15|-|-
TGTGCCACCAGCCACGAGAGGCAGACTGAAGCTTTCTTT
CATSHERQTEAFF
>TRBJ2-7|TRBV29-1|-|few
TGCAGCGTCGAGGCGGGGAAAAACTACGAGCAGTACTTC
CSVEAGKNYEQYF
>TRBJ1-3|TRBV29-1|-|few
TGCAGCGTCGCAGGCTCTGGAAACACCATATATTTT
CSVAGSGNTIYF
>TRBJ2-5|TRBV30|TRBD2|few
TGTGCCTGGAGTGGGACTAGCAGCGGCTACACCCAGTACTTC
CAWSGTSSGYTQYF
>TRBJ1-6|TRBV10-3|TRBD1|-
TGTGCCATCAAAGAAGGGACAGGGCGTAATTCACCCCTCCACTTT
CAIKEGTGRNSPLHF
>TRBJ2-7|TRBV5-6|TRBD1|-
TGTGCCAGCAGCTCCCCGACAGGGTTCTACGAGCAGTACTTC
CASSSPTGFYEQYF
>TRBJ1-4|TRBV21-1|-|-
TGTGCCAGCAGTCCGGGACAGGGTAATGAAAAACTGTTTTTT
CASSPGQGNEKLFF
>TRBJ2-3|TRBV29-1|-|few
TGCAGCGCAGGATTAGGGGCCTACATTACTGAAGATACGCAGTATTTT
CSAGLGAYITEDTQYF
>TRBJ1-5|TRBV6-1|TRBD1|-
TGTGCCAGCAGGGAACAGGGGGCACCCTATAGCAATCAGCCCCAGCATTTT
CASREQGAPYSNQPQHF
>TRBJ1-4|TRBV29-1|-|-
TGCAGCGTTTCCGGGACGGCGAATGAAAAACTGTTTTTT
CSVSGTANEKLFF
>TRBJ2-3|TRBV6-1|-|-
TGTGCCAGCAGTGAGGCCCGCGCAGATACGCAGTATTTT
CASSEARADTQYF
>TRBJ2-5|TRBV4-1|-|few
TGCGCCAGCAGCCAAGTCATCCGAGAGACCCAGTACTTC
CASSQVIRETQYF
>TRBJ1-1|TRBV6-5|TRBD1|-
TGTGCCAGCAGTCAAGGACAGGGCCGAGCTTTCTTT
CASSQGQGRAFF
>TRBJ2-1|TRBV7-2|-|-
TGTGCCAGCAGCGCCGGACTTTCCTACAATGAGCAGTTCTTC
CASSAGLSYNEQFF
>TRBJ2-7|TRBV4-2|TRBD2|-
TGTGCCAGCAGCCAAGAAGGGAGGGACGAGCAGTACTTC
CASSQEGRDEQYF
>TRBJ2-7|TRBV5-1|TRBD1|-
TGCGCCAGCAGTCCGACAGGGACACCACCGTACGAGCAGTACTTC
CASSPTGTPPYEQYF
>TRBJ1-1|TRBV29-1|TRBD1|-
TGCAGCGCTAGCCACAGGGGTACTGAAGCTTTCTTT
CSASHRGTEAFF
>TRBJ2-3|TRBV30|TRBD2|-
TGTGCCTGGAGCCGGACTAGCCGGGGTGCGGGAGATACGCAGTATTTT
CAWSRTSRGAGDTQYF
>TRBJ2-2|TRBV19|-|few
TGTGCCAGTAGTATCCCAGGGGCGGTTAACACCGGGGAGCTGTTTTTT
CASSIPGAVNTGELFF
>TRBJ1-2|TRBV15|-|few
TGTGCCACCAGCAGAGATCGAGGGACTAATGGCTACACCTTC
CATSRDRGTNGYTF
>TRBJ1-5|TRBV15|-|-
TGTGCCACCAGCAGAGATGTAGATCAGACTCAGCCCCAGCATTTT
CATSRDVDQTQPQHF
>TRBJ1-2|TRBV5-6|TRBD1|-
TGTGCCAGCAGCTTGTCCGGGACAGCCAACTATGGCTACACCTTC
CASSLSGTANYGYTF